This T cell receptor beta chain was sequenced in a study of blood T cell repertoires in COVID-19. In the study overall: Samples representing acute and convalescent COVID-19 were sourced from the United States, Italy and Spain. PBMCs, B-cell-depleted T cells, or T cells were the source of the cDNA or gDNA that made up the material.

The CDR3 runs 14 residues. Germline lookup yields CDR1 MDHEN and CDR2 SYDVKM. V lost 6 bases and J 0 bases, leaving 12 bases between the germline ends. Original processing methods: Researchers report that nucleated cell counts were estimated from reference gene primer amplification. Data came from immunoSEQ multiplex PCR; TCRdb stores just in-frame clones and leaves some out. V, J and clone size derive from that table, while D and trimming were established from the DNA sequence. In the table there are just over 250,000 clones, 80% to 90% of which are singletons. The chain joins TRBV28 to TRBJ2-7; TRBD1 is a possible D gene (6 bases). Sequenced: PBMCs or T cells enriched from blood (not recorded which). The TCR comes from a man between 25 and 39 years old with acute COVID-19. The CDR3 is CASRQQGDSYEQYV. As DNA, the CDR3 is TGTGCCAGCAGGCAACAGGGTGACTCCTACGAGCAGTACGTC.